This T cell receptor (beta chain) was observed in a study of T cell responses to AZD1222 COVID-19 vaccine. Across the whole study: Pooled together were second doses at about 4 or about 12 weeks. Study findings and constraints: It should be noted that donors were predominantly white British and more often female, and clonal diversity was possibly underestimated. Spike as a whole was targeted by vaccine-associated CD4 TCRs, dominant at 160-218 and 743-854.

Points on this clone: What it recognizes is unknown.

The germline V gene has CDR1 MNHEY and CDR2 SVGAGI. V dropped 4 bases and J dropped 0 bases, with 9 bases sitting between them. The CDR3 is 14 amino acids. Measured with immunoSEQ multiplex PCR; TCRdb has only the in-frame clones, and not every one. The sample has 130,000 to 150,000 clones; 80% to 95% are singletons. This sequence was found in an adult in good health. The chain recombines TRBV6-5 with TRBJ1-1, with a weak D call TRBD1 (5 bases). Sequences were derived from peripheral blood, sampled on day 0 of AZD1222 vaccination. In DNA form, the CDR3 reads TGTGCCAGCAGTTTCCGGGGACTGAACACTGAAGCTTTCTTT. Its translation is CASSFRGLNTEAFF.